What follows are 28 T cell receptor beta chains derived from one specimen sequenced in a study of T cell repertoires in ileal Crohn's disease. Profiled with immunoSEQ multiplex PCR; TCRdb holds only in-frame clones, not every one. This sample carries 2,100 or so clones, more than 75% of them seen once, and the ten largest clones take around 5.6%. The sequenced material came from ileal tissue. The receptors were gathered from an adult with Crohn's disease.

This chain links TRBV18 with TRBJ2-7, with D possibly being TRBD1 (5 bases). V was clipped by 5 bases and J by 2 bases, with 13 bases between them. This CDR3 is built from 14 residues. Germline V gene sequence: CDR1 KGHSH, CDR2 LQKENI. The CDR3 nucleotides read TGTGCCAGCTCAGCCTCGGACACTACCTACGAGCAGTACTTC. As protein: CASSASDTTYEQYF.

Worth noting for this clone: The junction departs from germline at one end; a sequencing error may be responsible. The CDR3 DNA reads TGTGCCAGCAGCCGAGGGACTGCCTCCAACGAGCAGTACTTC. Its translation is CASSRGTASNEQYF. The chain employs TRBV7-9 and TRBJ2-7, with a possible D match to TRBD2 (6 bases). The CDR3 totals 14 residues. Germline V CDR1 and CDR2: SEHNR, FQNEAQ (reference sequence).

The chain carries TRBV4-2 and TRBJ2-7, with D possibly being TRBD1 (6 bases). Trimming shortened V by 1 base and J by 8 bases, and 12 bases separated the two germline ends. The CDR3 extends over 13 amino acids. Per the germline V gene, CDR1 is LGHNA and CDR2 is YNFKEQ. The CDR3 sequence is CASSQALGTQQYF. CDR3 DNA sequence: TGTGCCAGCAGCCAAGCCCTCGGGACACAGCAGTACTTC.

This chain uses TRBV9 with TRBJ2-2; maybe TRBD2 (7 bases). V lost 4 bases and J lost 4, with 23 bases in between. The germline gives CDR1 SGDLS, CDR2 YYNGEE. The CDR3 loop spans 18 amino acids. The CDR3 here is CASSLPVEGGPSTGELFF. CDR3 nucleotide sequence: TGTGCCAGCAGCCTCCCCGTTGAGGGGGGGCCTAGCACCGGGGAGCTGTTTTTT. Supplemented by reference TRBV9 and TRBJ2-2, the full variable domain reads DSGVTQTPKHLITATGQRVTLRCSPRSGDLSVYWYQQSLDQGLQFLIQYYNGEERAKGNILERFSAQQFPDLHSELNLSSLELGDSALYFCASSLPVEGGPSTGELFFGEGSRLTVL.

CDR3 loop: CASSLGLTGDARGYTF. The CDR3 region has the DNA TGTGCCAGCAGCTTAGGGCTTACAGGGGACGCGCGAGGCTACACCTTC. V gene TRBV7-2 combines with J gene TRBJ1-2; TRBD1 aligns across 7 bases. The germline V gene has CDR1 SGHTA and CDR2 FQGNSA. Trimming cost V 1 base and J 8 bases; bases outside gene matches: 13. This CDR3 contains 16 residues.

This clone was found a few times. As DNA, the CDR3 is TGCGCCAGCAGCCAAGGACTGTCAATCGTGGTCACTGAAGCTTTCTTT. Translated, it gives CASSQGLSIVVTEAFF. V and J are TRBV4-1 and TRBJ1-1; D is uncertain. The CDR3 is 16 amino acids. Trimming removed 1 base from V and 4 bases from J, with 16 bases in between. CDR1 is MGHRA and CDR2 is YSYEKL in the germline V gene.

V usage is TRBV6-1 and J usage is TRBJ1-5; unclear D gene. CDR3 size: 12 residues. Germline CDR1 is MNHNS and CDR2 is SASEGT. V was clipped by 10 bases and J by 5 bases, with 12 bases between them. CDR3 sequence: CATRVSDQPQHF. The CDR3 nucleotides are TGTGCCACCCGGGTATCGGATCAGCCCCAGCATTTT.

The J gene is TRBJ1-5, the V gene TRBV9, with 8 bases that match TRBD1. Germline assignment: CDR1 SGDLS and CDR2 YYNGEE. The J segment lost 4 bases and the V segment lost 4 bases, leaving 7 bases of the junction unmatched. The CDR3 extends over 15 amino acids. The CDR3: CASSPTGVQNQPQHF. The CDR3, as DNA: TGTGCCAGCAGCCCGACAGGGGTCCAGAATCAGCCCCAGCATTTT.

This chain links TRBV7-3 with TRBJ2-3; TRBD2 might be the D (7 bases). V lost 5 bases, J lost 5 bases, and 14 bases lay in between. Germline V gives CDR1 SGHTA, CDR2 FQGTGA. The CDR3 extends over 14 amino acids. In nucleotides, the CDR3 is TGTGCCAGCAGCCCACGGGGGGCTGGAGATACGCAGTATTTT. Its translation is CASSPRGAGDTQYF.

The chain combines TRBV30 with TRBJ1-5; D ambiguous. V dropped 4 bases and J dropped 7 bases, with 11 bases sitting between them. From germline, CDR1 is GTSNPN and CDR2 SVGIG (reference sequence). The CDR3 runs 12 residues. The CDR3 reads CAWKRGEQPQHF. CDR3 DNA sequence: TGTGCCTGGAAGCGGGGTGAGCAGCCCCAGCATTTT.

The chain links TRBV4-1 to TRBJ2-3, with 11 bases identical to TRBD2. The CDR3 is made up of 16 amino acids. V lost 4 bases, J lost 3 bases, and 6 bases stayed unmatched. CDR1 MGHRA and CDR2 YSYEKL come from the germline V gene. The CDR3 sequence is CASSRPRTSGTDTQYF. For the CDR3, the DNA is TGCGCCAGCAGCCGACCCAGGACTAGCGGGACAGATACGCAGTATTTT.

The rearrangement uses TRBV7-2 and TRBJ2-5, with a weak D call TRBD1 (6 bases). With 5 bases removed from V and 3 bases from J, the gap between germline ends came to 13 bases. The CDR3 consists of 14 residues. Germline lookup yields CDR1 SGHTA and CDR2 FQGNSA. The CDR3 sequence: CASSPGTRKETQYF. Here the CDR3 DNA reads TGTGCCAGCAGCCCTGGGACACGCAAAGAGACCCAGTACTTC.

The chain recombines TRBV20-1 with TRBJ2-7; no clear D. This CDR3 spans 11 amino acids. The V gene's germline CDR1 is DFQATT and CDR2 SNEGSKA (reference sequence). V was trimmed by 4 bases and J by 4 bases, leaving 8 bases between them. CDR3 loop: CSAKPSYEQYF. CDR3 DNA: TGCAGTGCTAAGCCTTCTTACGAGCAGTACTTC.

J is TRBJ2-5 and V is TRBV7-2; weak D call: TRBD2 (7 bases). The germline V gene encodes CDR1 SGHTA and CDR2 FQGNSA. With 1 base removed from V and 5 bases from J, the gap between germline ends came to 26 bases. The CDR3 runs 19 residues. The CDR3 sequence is CASSLGSGGPSGWGETQYF. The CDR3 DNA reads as TGTGCCAGCAGCTTAGGGTCCGGGGGGCCCAGCGGATGGGGGGAGACCCAGTACTTC.

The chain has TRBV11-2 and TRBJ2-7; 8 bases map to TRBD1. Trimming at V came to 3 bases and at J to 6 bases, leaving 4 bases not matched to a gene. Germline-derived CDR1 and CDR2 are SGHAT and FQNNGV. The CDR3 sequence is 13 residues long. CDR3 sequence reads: CASSFATGGEQYF. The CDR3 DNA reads TGTGCCAGCAGCTTTGCTACAGGGGGCGAGCAGTACTTC.

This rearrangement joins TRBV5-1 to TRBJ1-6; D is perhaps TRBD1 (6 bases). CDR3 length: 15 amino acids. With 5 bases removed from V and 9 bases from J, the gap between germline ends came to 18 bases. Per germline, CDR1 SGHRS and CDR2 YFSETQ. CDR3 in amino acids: CASRETGQRISPLHF. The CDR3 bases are TGCGCCAGCAGGGAGACAGGCCAGAGAATTTCACCCCTCCACTTT.

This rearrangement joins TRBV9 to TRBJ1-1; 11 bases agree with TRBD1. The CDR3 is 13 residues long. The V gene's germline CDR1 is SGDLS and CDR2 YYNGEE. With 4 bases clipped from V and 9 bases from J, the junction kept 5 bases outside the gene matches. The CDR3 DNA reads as TGTGCCAGCAGCACTGGACAGGGGGCGCAAGCTTTCTTT. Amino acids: CASSTGQGAQAFF.

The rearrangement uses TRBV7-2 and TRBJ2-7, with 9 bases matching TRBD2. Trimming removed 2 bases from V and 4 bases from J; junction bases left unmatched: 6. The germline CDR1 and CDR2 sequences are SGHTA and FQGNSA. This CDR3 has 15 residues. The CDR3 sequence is CASSLSGGRQYEQYF. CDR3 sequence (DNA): TGTGCCAGCAGCTTAAGCGGGGGGCGTCAGTACGAGCAGTACTTC. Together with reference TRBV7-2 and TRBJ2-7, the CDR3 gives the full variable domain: GAGVSQSPSNKVTEKGKDVELRCDPISGHTALYWYRQSLGQGLEFLIYFQGNSAPDKSGLPSDRFSAERTGGSVSTLTIQRTQQEDSAVYLCASSLSGGRQYEQYFGPGTRLTVT.

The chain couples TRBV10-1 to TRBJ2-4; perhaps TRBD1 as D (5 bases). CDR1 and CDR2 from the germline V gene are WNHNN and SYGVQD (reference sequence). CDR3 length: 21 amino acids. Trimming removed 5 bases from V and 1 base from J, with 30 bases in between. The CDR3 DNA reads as TGCGCCAGCAGTCGACCAGGGTCTCTGGCCCTTTGCCTATGGGCCAAAAACATTCAGTACTTC. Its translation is CASSRPGSLALCLWAKNIQYF.

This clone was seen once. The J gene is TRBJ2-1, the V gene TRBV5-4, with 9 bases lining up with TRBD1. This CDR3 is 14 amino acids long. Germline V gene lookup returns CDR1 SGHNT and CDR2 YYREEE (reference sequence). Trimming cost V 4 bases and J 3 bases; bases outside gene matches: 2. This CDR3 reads CASSPTGGYNEQFF. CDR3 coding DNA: TGTGCCAGCAGCCCGACAGGGGGCTACAATGAGCAGTTCTTC.

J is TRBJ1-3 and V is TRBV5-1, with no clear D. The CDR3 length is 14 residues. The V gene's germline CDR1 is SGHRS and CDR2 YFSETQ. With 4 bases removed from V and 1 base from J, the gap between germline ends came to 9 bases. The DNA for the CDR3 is TGCGCCAGCAGCAAGACTCTATCTGGAAACACCATATATTTT. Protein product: CASSKTLSGNTIYF.

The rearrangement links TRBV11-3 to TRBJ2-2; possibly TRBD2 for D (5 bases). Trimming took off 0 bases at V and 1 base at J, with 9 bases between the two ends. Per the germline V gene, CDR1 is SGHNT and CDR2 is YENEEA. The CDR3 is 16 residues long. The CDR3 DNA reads TGTGCCAGCAGCTTAGATGAGGGTAGGAACACCGGGGAGCTGTTTTTT. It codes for CASSLDEGRNTGELFF.

The CDR3 nucleotides read TGCAGTGCCTTATTGGGAAACACCATATATTTT. Amino acid sequence: CSALLGNTIYF. This chain joins TRBV20-1 and TRBJ1-3, with D uncertain. The CDR3 loop spans 11 amino acids. CDR1 is DFQATT and CDR2 is SNEGSKA in the germline V gene (reference sequence). V was clipped by 6 bases and J by 4 bases, with 7 bases between them.

CDR3 residues: CASSLLGRGEETQYF. The CDR3 DNA reads TGTGCCAGCAGCTTGCTAGGCAGGGGGGAAGAGACCCAGTACTTC. This chain uses TRBV5-8 with TRBJ2-5; D might be TRBD1 (7 bases). The CDR3 contains 15 residues. The V end lost 1 base, the J end lost 3 bases, and 13 bases lay between the germline ends. Germline V CDR1 and CDR2: SGHTS, YDEGEE.

CDR3 sequence: CASSQTSTRRDTQYF. The CDR3 DNA reads TGCGCCAGCAGCCAGACTAGCACTAGGAGAGATACGCAGTATTTT. This chain joins TRBV4-3 and TRBJ2-3, with 7 bases fitting TRBD2. The germline CDR1 and CDR2 sequences are LGHNA and YSLEER. Germline trimming cut 3 bases from V and 5 bases from J; bases unmatched to any gene: 8. The CDR3 is made up of 15 amino acids.

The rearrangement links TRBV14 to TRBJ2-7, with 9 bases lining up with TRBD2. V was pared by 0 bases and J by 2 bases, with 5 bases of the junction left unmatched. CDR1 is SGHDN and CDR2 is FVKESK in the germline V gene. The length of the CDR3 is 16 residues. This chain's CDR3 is CASSQDGGGAAYEQYF. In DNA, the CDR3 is TGTGCCAGCAGCCAAGATGGCGGGGGGGCGGCCTACGAGCAGTACTTC.

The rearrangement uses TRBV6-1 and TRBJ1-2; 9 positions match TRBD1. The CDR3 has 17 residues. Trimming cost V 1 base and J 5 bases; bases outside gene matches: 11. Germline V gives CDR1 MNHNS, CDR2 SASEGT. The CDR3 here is CASSEVRDRDGRYGYTF. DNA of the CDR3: TGTGCCAGCAGTGAAGTTAGGGACAGGGACGGACGGTATGGCTACACCTTC.

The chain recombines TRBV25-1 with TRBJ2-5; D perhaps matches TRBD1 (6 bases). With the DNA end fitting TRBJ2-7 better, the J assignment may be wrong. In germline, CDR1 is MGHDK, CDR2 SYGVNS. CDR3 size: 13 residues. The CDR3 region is CASKPGASYEQYF. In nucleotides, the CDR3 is TGTGCCAGCAAACCAGGGGCCTCCTACGAGCAGTACTTC.